The 4 T cell receptor beta chains presented below share a single source sample, sequenced in a study of blood T cell repertoires in COVID-19. Assay: immunoSEQ multiplex PCR; the TCRdb copy retains only in-frame clones and omits some. The table records fewer than 20,000 clones, 80% to 90% of them present only once. The specimen was peripheral blood. These receptors came from a man aged 65 to 85 in a cohort sampled during active COVID-19.

J is TRBJ2-2 and V is TRBV19; a weak D match, TRBD1 (6 bases). The V and J ends lost 6 bases and 5 bases respectively, with 10 bases between them. The germline V gene encodes CDR1 LNHDA and CDR2 SQIVND (reference sequence). The CDR3 consists of 13 residues. The CDR3 loop reads CASRRGMTGELFF. The CDR3 DNA reads TGTGCCAGTAGGAGGGGGATGACCGGGGAGCTGTTTTTT.

This clone was observed a single time. The chain couples TRBV6-1 to TRBJ2-7, with D possibly matching TRBD2 (5 bases). The V and J ends lost 2 bases and 1 base respectively, with 6 bases between them. CDR3 length equals 13 residues. Per the germline V gene, CDR1 is MNHNS and CDR2 is SASEGT. For the CDR3, the DNA is TGTGCCAGCAGTGAACGGGGTTCCTACGAGCAGTACTTC. As protein: CASSERGSYEQYF.

V and J are TRBV24-1 and TRBJ2-5; 15 bases line up with TRBD2. This CDR3 is built from 16 residues. Trimming cost V 4 bases and J 4 bases; bases outside gene matches: 3. Germline V lookup: CDR1 KGHDR, CDR2 SFDVKD. This CDR3 reads CATSDGGLAGGETQYF. The CDR3 coding sequence is TGTGCCACCAGTGACGGGGGACTAGCGGGAGGAGAGACCCAGTACTTC.

The chain couples TRBV25-1 to TRBJ2-3; 9 nucleotides line up with TRBD2. The ends lost 4 bases at V and 3 bases at J; junction bases unmatched: 5. CDR1 MGHDK and CDR2 SYGVNS come from the germline V gene. The CDR3 is 15 residues long. As DNA, the CDR3 is TGTGCCAGCAGTGCGGCGGGAGGGAAAACAGATACGCAGTATTTT. The encoded protein is CASSAAGGKTDTQYF.